This T cell receptor (beta chain) was captured by sequencing in a study of blood T cell repertoires in COVID-19. Background on the study: Donors in the United States, Italy and Spain gave samples during acute or convalescent COVID-19. The cDNA or gDNA used as material had been derived from T cells, B-cell-depleted T cells, or PBMCs.

CDR3 size: 15 residues. J lost 4 bases, V lost 5 bases, and 8 bases had no gene match. Germline V gives CDR1 LGHDT, CDR2 YNNKEL (reference sequence). Cohort allocation depended upon clinical history that participants reported. TCRdb keeps only in-frame clones here, not all; method: immunoSEQ multiplex PCR. In the table there are fewer than 450,000 clones, roughly 86% of which are singletons. The sequence was collected from a woman in her forties with acute COVID-19. The sequenced material came from PBMCs or T cells enriched from blood (not recorded which). The chain joins TRBV3-1 (or the pseudogene TRBV3-2) to TRBJ2-1; 7 nucleotides match TRBD2. CDR3 amino acids: CASSEPDGRYNEQFF. The DNA of the CDR3 is TGTGCCAGCAGCGAACCGGACGGGAGGTACAATGAGCAGTTCTTC.